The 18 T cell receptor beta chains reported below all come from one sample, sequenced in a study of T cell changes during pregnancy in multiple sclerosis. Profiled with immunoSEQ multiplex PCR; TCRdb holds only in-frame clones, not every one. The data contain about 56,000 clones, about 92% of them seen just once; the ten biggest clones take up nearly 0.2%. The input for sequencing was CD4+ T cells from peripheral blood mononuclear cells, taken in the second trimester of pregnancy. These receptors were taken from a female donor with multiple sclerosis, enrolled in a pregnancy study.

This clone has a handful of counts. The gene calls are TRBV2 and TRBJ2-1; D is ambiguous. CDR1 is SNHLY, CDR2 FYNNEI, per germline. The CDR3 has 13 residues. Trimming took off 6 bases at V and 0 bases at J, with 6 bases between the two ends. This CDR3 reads CASSLSSYNEQFF. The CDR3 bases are TGTGCCAGCAGCTTGAGCTCCTACAATGAGCAGTTCTTC. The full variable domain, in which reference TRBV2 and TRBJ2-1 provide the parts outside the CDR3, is EPEVTQTPSHQVTQMGQEVILRCVPISNHLYFYWYRQILGQKVEFLVSFYNNEISEKSEIFDDQFSVERPDGSNFTLKIRSTKLEDSAMYFCASSLSSYNEQFFGPGTRLTVL.

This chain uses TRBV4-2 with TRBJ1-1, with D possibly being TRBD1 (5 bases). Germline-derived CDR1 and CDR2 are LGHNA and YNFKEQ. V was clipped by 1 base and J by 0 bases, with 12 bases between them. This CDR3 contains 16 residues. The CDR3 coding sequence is TGTGCCAGCAGCCAAGTGGGGCAGTCATTGAACACTGAAGCTTTCTTT. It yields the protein CASSQVGQSLNTEAFF.

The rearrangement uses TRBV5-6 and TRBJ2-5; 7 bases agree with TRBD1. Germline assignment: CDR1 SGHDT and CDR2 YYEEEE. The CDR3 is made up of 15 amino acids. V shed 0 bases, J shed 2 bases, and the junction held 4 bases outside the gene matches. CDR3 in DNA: TGTGCCAGCAGCTTGGTAGACAGGGAGCAAGAGACCCAGTACTTC. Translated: CASSLVDREQETQYF.

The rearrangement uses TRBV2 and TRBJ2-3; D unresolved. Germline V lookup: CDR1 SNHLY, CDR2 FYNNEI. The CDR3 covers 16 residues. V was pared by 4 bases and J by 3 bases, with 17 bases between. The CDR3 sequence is CASSGRTVIPTDTQYF. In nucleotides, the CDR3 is TGTGCCAGCAGTGGGAGAACCGTGATACCTACAGATACGCAGTATTTT.

The CDR3, as DNA: TGTGCCAGCAAAGTCGACAGGAGGAGTTCGCCCCAGCATTTT. Translating it yields CASKVDRRSSPQHF. This chain connects TRBV6-1 to TRBJ1-5, with D maybe TRBD1 (6 bases). The CDR3 loop spans 14 amino acids. The V gene lost 7 bases and the J gene lost 9 bases, with 19 bases spanning the gap. CDR1 and CDR2 from the germline V gene are MNHNS and SASEGT.

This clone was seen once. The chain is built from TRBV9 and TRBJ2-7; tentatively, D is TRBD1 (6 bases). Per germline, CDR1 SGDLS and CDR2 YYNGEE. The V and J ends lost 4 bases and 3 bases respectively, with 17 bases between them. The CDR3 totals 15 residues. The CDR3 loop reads CASSPPRGEGYEQYF. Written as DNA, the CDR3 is TGTGCCAGCAGCCCGCCCAGGGGCGAAGGCTACGAGCAGTACTTC.

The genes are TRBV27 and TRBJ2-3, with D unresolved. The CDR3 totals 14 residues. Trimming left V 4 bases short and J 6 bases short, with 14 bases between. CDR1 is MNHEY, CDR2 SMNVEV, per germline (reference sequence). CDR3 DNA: TGTGCCAGCAGTTCCCCCGTTTCCGGGGATACGCAGTATTTT. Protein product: CASSSPVSGDTQYF.

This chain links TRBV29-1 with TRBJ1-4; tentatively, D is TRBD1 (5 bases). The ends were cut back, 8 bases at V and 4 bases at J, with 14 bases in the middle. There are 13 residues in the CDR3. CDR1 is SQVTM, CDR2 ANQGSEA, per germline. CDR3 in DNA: TGCAGCATTGGGGACTCCATTAATGAAAAACTGTTTTTT. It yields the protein CSIGDSINEKLFF.

The CDR3 loop reads CASRMTASGYEQYF. The DNA of the CDR3 is TGTGCCAGCAGGATGACAGCCAGTGGGTACGAGCAGTACTTC. The chain joins TRBV2 to TRBJ2-7, with D perhaps matching TRBD1 (5 bases). Germline lookup yields CDR1 SNHLY and CDR2 FYNNEI. The V end was cut by 6 bases, the J end by 4 bases, with 16 bases between. This CDR3 is built from 14 residues.

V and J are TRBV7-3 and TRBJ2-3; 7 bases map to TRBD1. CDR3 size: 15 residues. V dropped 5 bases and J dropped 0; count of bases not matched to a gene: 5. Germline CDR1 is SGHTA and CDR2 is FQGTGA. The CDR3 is CASSAPGGSTDTQYF. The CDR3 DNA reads TGTGCCAGCAGCGCCCCAGGGGGTAGCACAGATACGCAGTATTTT.

In nucleotides, the CDR3 is TGTGCCAGCAGTTTGGGGGTAAGCGGGAGGCCCACAGATACGCAGTATTTT. Amino acids: CASSLGVSGRPTDTQYF. The chain links TRBV28 to TRBJ2-3, with TRBD2 matching 9 bases. Trimming at V came to 3 bases and at J to 2 bases, leaving 9 bases not matched to a gene. The CDR3 is 17 residues long. CDR1 is MDHEN and CDR2 is SYDVKM in the germline V gene.

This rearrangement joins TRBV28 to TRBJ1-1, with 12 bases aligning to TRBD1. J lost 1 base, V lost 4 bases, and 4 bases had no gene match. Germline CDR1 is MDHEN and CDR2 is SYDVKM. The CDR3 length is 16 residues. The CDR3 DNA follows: TGTGCCAGCAGTTGGGGGACAGGGGGCGAGAACACTGAAGCTTTCTTT. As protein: CASSWGTGGENTEAFF.

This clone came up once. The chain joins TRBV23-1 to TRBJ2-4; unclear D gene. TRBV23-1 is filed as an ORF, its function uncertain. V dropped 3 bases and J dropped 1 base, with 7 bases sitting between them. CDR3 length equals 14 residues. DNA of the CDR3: TGCGCCAGCAGTCAGGGCCCCGCCAAAAACATTCAGTACTTC. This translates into CASSQGPAKNIQYF.

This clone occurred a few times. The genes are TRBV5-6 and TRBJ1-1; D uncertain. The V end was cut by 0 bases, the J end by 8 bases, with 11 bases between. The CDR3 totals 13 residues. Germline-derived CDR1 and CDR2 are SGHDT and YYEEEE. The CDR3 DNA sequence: TGTGCCAGCAGCTTGGGTTTGACGGAGGAAGCTTTCTTT. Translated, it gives CASSLGLTEEAFF.

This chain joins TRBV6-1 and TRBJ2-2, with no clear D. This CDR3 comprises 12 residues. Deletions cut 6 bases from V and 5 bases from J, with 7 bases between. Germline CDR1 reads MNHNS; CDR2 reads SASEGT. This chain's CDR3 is CASSKQTGELFF. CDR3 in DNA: TGTGCCAGCAGCAAACAAACCGGGGAGCTGTTTTTT.

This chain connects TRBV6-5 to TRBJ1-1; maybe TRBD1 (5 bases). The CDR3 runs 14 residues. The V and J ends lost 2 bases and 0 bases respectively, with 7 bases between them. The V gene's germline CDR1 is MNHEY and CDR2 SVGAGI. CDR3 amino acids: CASSYQGMNTEAFF. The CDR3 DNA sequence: TGTGCCAGCAGTTACCAGGGAATGAACACTGAAGCTTTCTTT.

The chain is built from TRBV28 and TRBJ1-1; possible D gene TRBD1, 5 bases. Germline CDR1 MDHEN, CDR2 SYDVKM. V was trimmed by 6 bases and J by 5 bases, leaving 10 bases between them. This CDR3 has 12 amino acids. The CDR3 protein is CASRTGGTEAFF. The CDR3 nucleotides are TGTGCCAGCAGGACGGGGGGGACTGAAGCTTTCTTT.

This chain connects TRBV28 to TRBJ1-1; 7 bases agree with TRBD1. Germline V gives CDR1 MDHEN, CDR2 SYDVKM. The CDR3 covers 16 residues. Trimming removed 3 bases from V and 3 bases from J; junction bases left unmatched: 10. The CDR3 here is CASSFSYVDRDTEAFF. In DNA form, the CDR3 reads TGTGCCAGCAGTTTTTCGTACGTCGACAGGGACACTGAAGCTTTCTTT.